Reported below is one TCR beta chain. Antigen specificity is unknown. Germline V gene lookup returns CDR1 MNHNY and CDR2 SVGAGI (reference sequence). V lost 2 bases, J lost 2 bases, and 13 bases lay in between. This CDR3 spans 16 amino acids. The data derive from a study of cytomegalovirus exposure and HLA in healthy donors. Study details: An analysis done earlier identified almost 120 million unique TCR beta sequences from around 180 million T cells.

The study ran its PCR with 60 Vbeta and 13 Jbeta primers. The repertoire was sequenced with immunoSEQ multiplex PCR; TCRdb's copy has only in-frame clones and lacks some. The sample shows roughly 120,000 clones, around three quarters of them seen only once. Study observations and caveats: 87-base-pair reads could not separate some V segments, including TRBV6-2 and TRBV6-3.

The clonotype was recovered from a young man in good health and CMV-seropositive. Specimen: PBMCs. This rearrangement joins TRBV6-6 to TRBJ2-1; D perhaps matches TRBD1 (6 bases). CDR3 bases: TGTGCCAGCAGTTACAGGAGTCAGGGGCCCTACAATGAGCAGTTCTTC. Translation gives CASSYRSQGPYNEQFF.